The 12 T cell receptor beta chains reported below all come from one sample, sequenced in a study of blood T cell repertoires in COVID-19. Sequenced by immunoSEQ multiplex PCR; TCRdb stores in-frame clones only, minus some. The sample contains a few hundred thousand clones, around 83% of which appear only once. Material: peripheral blood. These receptors came from a man aged 35-49 years with acute or convalescent COVID-19.

The chain combines TRBV7-2 with TRBJ2-3, with TRBD2 identical over 8 bases. CDR1 SGHTA and CDR2 FQGNSA come from the germline V gene. V shed 2 bases, J shed 0 bases, and the junction held 7 bases outside the gene matches. This CDR3 has 17 amino acids. This CDR3 is CASSLSLAGGSTDTQYF. CDR3 DNA sequence: TGTGCCAGCAGCTTAAGTCTGGCGGGGGGTAGCACAGATACGCAGTATTTT.

The rearrangement joins TRBV5-1 to TRBJ1-4; possible D gene TRBD1, 6 bases. V lost 4 bases, J lost 5 bases, and 12 bases lay in between. Germline CDR1 and CDR2: SGHRS and YFSETQ. The CDR3 has 14 amino acids. The CDR3 is CASSPQGLNEKLFF. CDR3 bases: TGCGCCAGCAGCCCTCAGGGGCTGAATGAAAAACTGTTTTTT.

The chain has TRBV6-6 and TRBJ2-5; the D gene is possibly TRBD2 (6 bases). The V gene lost 5 bases and the J gene lost 4 bases, with 26 bases spanning the gap. CDR3 size: 18 residues. CDR1 and CDR2 (germline): MNHNY, SVGAGI (reference sequence). CDR3 nucleotides: TGTGCCAGCAGTCATAAGGGTATAGCGGTAGGAAGCTTAGAGACCCAGTACTTC. Its protein product is CASSHKGIAVGSLETQYF.

The count of this clone is one. The chain links TRBV5-6 to TRBJ1-6; a possible D gene is TRBD1 (6 bases). The CDR3 runs 14 residues. The germline V gene encodes CDR1 SGHDT and CDR2 YYEEEE. V lost 4 bases and J lost 9, with 14 bases in between. This CDR3 is CASSRYRTVSPLHF. DNA for the CDR3: TGTGCCAGCAGCCGCTATCGGACAGTTTCACCCCTCCACTTT.

This clone was picked up one time. This chain uses TRBV5-1 with TRBJ2-3; 8 nucleotides match TRBD1. The CDR3 is 14 amino acids. Germline V gene sequence: CDR1 SGHRS, CDR2 YFSETQ. V gave up 6 bases and J gave up 5 bases; unmatched junction bases: 8. The CDR3 DNA reads TGCGCCAGCAATCTCCAGGGGGCTGGAGATACGCAGTATTTT. Protein: CASNLQGAGDTQYF. Complete variable domain (other parts from reference TRBV5-1 and TRBJ2-3): KAGVTQTPRYLIKTRGQQVTLSCSPISGHRSVSWYQQTPGQGLQFLFEYFSETQRNKGNFPGRFSGRQFSNSRSEMNVSTLELGDSALYLCASNLQGAGDTQYFGPGTRLTVL.

This chain joins TRBV6-6 and TRBJ2-3; D is perhaps TRBD2 (5 bases). With 2 bases removed from V and 7 bases from J, the gap between germline ends came to 10 bases. The germline gives CDR1 MNHNY, CDR2 SVGAGI (reference sequence). This CDR3 spans 13 amino acids. This CDR3 reads CASSYAPGYTQYF. CDR3 coding DNA: TGTGCCAGCAGTTACGCACCGGGGTATACGCAGTATTTT.

As DNA, the CDR3 is TGTGCCAGCAGCCCAAAAGCGGGGGGGCCCCACGAGCAGTACTTC. This codes for CASSPKAGGPHEQYF. The chain couples TRBV7-3 to TRBJ2-7; 10 positions match TRBD2. The CDR3 totals 15 residues. Germline V CDR1 and CDR2: SGHTA, FQGTGA. V lost 5 bases to trimming and J lost 5 bases; unmatched junction nucleotides: 9.

This clone was recorded once. The genes are TRBV7-8 and TRBJ2-7; 11 bases map to TRBD1. CDR1 is SGHVS, CDR2 FQNEAQ, per germline. The CDR3 sequence is 15 residues long. Trimming took 1 base from V and 3 from J; bases not matched to a gene: 2. Here the CDR3 DNA reads TGTGCCAGCAGCTTAGAGGGGACAGGGGGCTACGAGCAGTACTTC. Amino acids: CASSLEGTGGYEQYF.

This chain connects TRBV7-9 to TRBJ2-3; D possibly corresponds to TRBD1 (6 bases). The CDR3 loop spans 15 amino acids. The germline gives CDR1 SEHNR, CDR2 FQNEAQ (reference sequence). V was cut by 1 base and J by 3 bases, with 11 bases left in between. CDR3 amino acids: CASSLVTGGTDTQYF. The CDR3 DNA reads as TGTGCCAGCAGCTTAGTGACAGGCGGAACAGATACGCAGTATTTT.

The V and J genes are TRBV7-9 and TRBJ1-1, with D possibly matching TRBD1 (6 bases). This CDR3 comprises 14 residues. V was shortened by 6 bases and J by 0 bases, with 11 bases between the two germline ends. Germline CDR1 SEHNR, CDR2 FQNEAQ (reference sequence). The CDR3 is CASSPTGLNTEAFF. In DNA, the CDR3 is TGTGCCAGCAGTCCGACAGGATTGAACACTGAAGCTTTCTTT.

This chain connects TRBV6-2 or TRBV6-3 to TRBJ2-7, with 11 bases matching TRBD1. Germline V CDR1 and CDR2: MNHEY, SVGEGT. Trimming at V came to 5 bases and at J to 2 bases, leaving 8 bases not matched to a gene. The CDR3 totals 16 residues. CDR3 sequence (DNA): TGTGCCAGCAGTCCATCGGACAGGGGGCACCCCTACGAGCAGTACTTC. It encodes CASSPSDRGHPYEQYF.

The CDR3 loop is CASSDLDRGYEQYF. In nucleotides, the CDR3 is TGTGCCAGCAGCGACCTGGACAGGGGATACGAGCAGTACTTC. This chain uses TRBV11-2 with TRBJ2-7, with 9 nucleotides matching TRBD1. Germline V lookup: CDR1 SGHAT, CDR2 FQNNGV. The CDR3 consists of 14 residues. With 5 bases clipped from V and 4 bases from J, the junction kept 6 bases outside the gene matches.